A selection of T cell receptor beta chains follows, all from one sample in a study of identifying expanded T cells in peripheral blood. Profiled with immunoSEQ multiplex PCR; TCRdb holds only in-frame clones, not every one. The sample consists of about 83,000 clones, around nine tenths of them appearing once. What was sequenced was blood. The receptors come from a person between 18 and 75 years old in good health. The conserved cysteine and the conserved F or W are not part of the CDR3 here. The order of the fields is V gene, clone size, J gene, CDR3 protein. Clone size appears in some rows only: once, few, many, or a class for an expanded clone.

v_call: TRBV28; clone_size: -; j_call: TRBJ2-7; cdr3_aa: ASSTSTGAYEQY
v_call: TRBV27; clone_size: once; j_call: TRBJ2-7; cdr3_aa: ASSFRTGQGTVSYEQY
v_call: TRBV28; clone_size: -; j_call: TRBJ2-7; cdr3_aa: ASSSRQITYEQY
v_call: TRBV9; clone_size: -; j_call: TRBJ2-2; cdr3_aa: ASSVDGTGELF
v_call: TRBV7-2; clone_size: -; j_call: TRBJ1-4; cdr3_aa: ASSLVSGINEKLF
v_call: TRBV10-3; clone_size: -; j_call: TRBJ2-7; cdr3_aa: AISEAPGLAAIPYEQY
v_call: TRBV6-1; clone_size: -; j_call: TRBJ1-3; cdr3_aa: ASSVGYTIY
v_call: TRBV7-2; clone_size: -; j_call: TRBJ2-5; cdr3_aa: ASSLSRLAGGSGETQY
v_call: TRBV28; clone_size: -; j_call: TRBJ2-7; cdr3_aa: ASSSLPRGSSRLAGVGEQY
v_call: TRBV7-9; clone_size: -; j_call: TRBJ2-2; cdr3_aa: ASSLGKPGELF
v_call: TRBV15; clone_size: -; j_call: TRBJ2-1; cdr3_aa: ATHLAGRNEQF
v_call: TRBV27; clone_size: -; j_call: TRBJ1-1; cdr3_aa: ASSSGARGVNTEAF
v_call: TRBV7-2; clone_size: once; j_call: TRBJ2-1; cdr3_aa: ASSLERAGNNEQF
v_call: TRBV5-6; clone_size: -; j_call: TRBJ2-2; cdr3_aa: ASSPFGLAGNTGELF
v_call: TRBV5-4; clone_size: -; j_call: TRBJ2-5; cdr3_aa: ASSFGETQY
v_call: TRBV6-5; clone_size: -; j_call: TRBJ1-4; cdr3_aa: ASSSNRGRGNEKLF
v_call: TRBV9; clone_size: once; j_call: TRBJ2-2; cdr3_aa: ASSVSASGRYSNTGELF
v_call: TRBV6-6; clone_size: -; j_call: TRBJ1-2; cdr3_aa: ASTRRAGPNYGYT
v_call: TRBV15; clone_size: -; j_call: TRBJ2-5; cdr3_aa: ATSRDGNPQETQY
v_call: TRBV9; clone_size: -; j_call: TRBJ1-2; cdr3_aa: ASSVEGSNYGYT
v_call: TRBV6-5; clone_size: once; j_call: TRBJ1-1; cdr3_aa: ASRETGDRGGAF
v_call: TRBV13; clone_size: -; j_call: TRBJ2-7; cdr3_aa: ASSSLRLGQTYEQY
v_call: TRBV9; clone_size: few; j_call: TRBJ2-1; cdr3_aa: ASSVGLAYNEQF
v_call: TRBV25-1; clone_size: few; j_call: TRBJ1-6; cdr3_aa: ASRPGQGQSPLH
v_call: TRBV7-3; clone_size: -; j_call: TRBJ2-5; cdr3_aa: ASSLTGAETQY
v_call: TRBV15; clone_size: -; j_call: TRBJ2-1; cdr3_aa: ATSRETSGSNEQF
v_call: TRBV6-5; clone_size: -; j_call: TRBJ1-2; cdr3_aa: ASSYRTGTQGYGYT
v_call: TRBV7-2; clone_size: few; j_call: TRBJ1-6; cdr3_aa: ASSLEFSPDSPLH
v_call: TRBV21-1; clone_size: -; j_call: TRBJ2-6; cdr3_aa: ASSGRQGSSSGANVLT
v_call: TRBV29-1; clone_size: -; j_call: TRBJ1-2; cdr3_aa: SVEEWSYGYT
v_call: TRBV11-2; clone_size: -; j_call: TRBJ1-2; cdr3_aa: ASSLVAGTNYGYT
v_call: TRBV7-2; clone_size: once; j_call: TRBJ2-2; cdr3_aa: ASSIRQGAGELF
v_call: TRBV28; clone_size: -; j_call: TRBJ2-7; cdr3_aa: ATRREGLVVEQY
v_call: TRBV7-2; clone_size: -; j_call: TRBJ2-2; cdr3_aa: ASSLGARGPYGGAV
v_call: TRBV4-3; clone_size: -; j_call: TRBJ1-3; cdr3_aa: ASSQDWRNSGNTIY
v_call: TRBV7-2; clone_size: -; j_call: TRBJ2-3; cdr3_aa: ASSSPLRGLKVLPDTQY